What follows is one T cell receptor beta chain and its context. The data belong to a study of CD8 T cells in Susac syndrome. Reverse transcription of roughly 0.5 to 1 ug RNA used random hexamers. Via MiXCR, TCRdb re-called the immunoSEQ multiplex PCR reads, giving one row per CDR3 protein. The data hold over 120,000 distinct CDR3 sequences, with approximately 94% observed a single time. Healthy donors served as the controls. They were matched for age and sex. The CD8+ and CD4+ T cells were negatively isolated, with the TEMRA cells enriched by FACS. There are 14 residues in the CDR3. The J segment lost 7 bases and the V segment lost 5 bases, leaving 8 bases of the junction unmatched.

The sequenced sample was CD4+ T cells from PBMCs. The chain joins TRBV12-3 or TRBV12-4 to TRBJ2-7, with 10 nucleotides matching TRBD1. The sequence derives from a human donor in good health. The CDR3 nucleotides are TGTGCCAGCAGTCCCGGGACAGGGGCTCGAGAGCAGTACTTC. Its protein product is CASSPGTGAREQYF.